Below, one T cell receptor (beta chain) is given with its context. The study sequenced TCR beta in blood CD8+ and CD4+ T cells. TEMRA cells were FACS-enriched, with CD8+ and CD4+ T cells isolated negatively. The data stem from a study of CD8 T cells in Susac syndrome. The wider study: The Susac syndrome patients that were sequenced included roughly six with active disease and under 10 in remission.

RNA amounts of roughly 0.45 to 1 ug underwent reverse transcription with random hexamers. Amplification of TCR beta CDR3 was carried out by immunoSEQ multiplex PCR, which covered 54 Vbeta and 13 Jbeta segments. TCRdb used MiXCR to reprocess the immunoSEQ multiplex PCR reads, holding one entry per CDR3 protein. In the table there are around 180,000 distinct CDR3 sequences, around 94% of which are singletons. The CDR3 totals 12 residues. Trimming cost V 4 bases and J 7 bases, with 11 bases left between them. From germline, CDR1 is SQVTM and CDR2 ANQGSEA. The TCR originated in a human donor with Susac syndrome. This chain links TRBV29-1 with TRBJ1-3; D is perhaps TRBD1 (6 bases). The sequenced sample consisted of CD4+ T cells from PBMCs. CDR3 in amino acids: CSVAGQSNTIYF. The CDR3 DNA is TGCAGCGTTGCAGGACAGTCGAACACCATATATTTT.